This T cell receptor beta chain comes out of a study of blood T cell repertoires in COVID-19. Study-level information: PBMCs, B-cell-depleted T cells, or T cells were the source of the cDNA or gDNA that made up the material.

The CDR3 covers 14 residues. The V end was cut by 4 bases, the J end by 6 bases, with 15 bases between. The germline V gene encodes CDR1 MNHEY and CDR2 SVGEGT. Per the study methods: Reference gene primers were amplified, and this amplification served to estimate nucleated cell counts. Sequenced by immunoSEQ multiplex PCR; TCRdb stores in-frame clones only, minus some. V and J calls and clone size are as listed in that table; D and trimming were resolved from the DNA. The sample contains 150,000 or so clones, 75% to 80% of which appear only once. The origin of this receptor is a woman in her fifties or sixties with active or convalescent COVID-19. Sequences were obtained from peripheral blood. This chain links TRBV6-2 or TRBV6-3 with TRBJ1-2; the D is unclear. Written as DNA, the CDR3 is TGTGCCAGCAGTTTACGGCGCTCCGGGAATGGCTACACCTTC. It encodes CASSLRRSGNGYTF.